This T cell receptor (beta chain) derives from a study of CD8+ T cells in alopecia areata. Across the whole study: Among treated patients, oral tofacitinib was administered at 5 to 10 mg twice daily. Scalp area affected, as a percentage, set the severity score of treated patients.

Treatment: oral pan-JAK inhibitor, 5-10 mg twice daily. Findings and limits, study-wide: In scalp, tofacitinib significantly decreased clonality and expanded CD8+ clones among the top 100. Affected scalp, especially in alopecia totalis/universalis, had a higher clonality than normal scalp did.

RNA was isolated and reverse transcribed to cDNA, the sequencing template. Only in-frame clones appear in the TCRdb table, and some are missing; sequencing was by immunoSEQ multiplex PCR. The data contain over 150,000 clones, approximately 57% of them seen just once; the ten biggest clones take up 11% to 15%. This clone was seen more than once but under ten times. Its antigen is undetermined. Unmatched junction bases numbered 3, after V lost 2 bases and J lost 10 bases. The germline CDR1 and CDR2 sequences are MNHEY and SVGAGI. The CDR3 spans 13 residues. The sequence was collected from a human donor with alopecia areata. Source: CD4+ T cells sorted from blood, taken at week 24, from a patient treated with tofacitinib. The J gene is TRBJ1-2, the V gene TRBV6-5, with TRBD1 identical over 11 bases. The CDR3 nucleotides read TGTGCCAGCAGTTACCCGGGACAGGGGGTCTACACCTTC. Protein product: CASSYPGQGVYTF.